What follows is one T cell receptor beta chain and its context. TCRdb keeps only in-frame clones here, not all; method: immunoSEQ multiplex PCR. The profile shows 75,000 to 95,000 clones, around 85% of them singletons. Indicated time point: blood 4 weeks post-SBRT, at nephrectomy. The sample's treatment: 15 Gy SBRT to primary tumor, nephrectomy 4 weeks later. This record comes from a study of radiation and T cells in renal cell carcinoma. The CDR3 is 13 amino acids. Germline V gives CDR1 KGHSH, CDR2 LQKENI. The V end lost 0 bases, the J end lost 9 bases, and 10 bases lay between the germline ends. This material consisted of blood, taken from a patient whose treatment included radiotherapy and nephrectomy. The chain combines TRBV18 with TRBJ2-3, with D unresolved. This TCR was sampled from a man aged 45-60 years with renal cell carcinoma. The DNA for the CDR3 is TGTGCCAGCTCACCACCGGGTAATCCAACGCAGTATTTT. This translates into CASSPPGNPTQYF.